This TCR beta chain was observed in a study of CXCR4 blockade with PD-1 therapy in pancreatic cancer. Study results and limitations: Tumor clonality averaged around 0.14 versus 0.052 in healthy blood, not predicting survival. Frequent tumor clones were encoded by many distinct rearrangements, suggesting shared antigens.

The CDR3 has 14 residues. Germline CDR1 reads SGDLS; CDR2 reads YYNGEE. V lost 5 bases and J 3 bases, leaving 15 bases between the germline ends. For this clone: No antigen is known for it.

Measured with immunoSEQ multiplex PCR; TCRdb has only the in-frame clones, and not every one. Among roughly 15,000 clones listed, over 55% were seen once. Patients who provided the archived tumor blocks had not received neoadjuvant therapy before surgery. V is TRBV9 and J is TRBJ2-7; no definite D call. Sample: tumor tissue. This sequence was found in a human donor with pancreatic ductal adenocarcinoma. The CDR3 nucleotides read TGTGCCAGCAGTGGTACGCTCAGCCTCTACGAGCAGTACTTC. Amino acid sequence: CASSGTLSLYEQYF.